The clone carrying this TCR beta chain was counted at least ten times. Its target is not known. Authors of the study amplified TCR beta CDR3 regions from RNA transcripts. RT-PCR in the first round (using the HTBI primer set) targeted the TCR CDR3. TCRdb re-derived calls from the multiplex PCR reads in MiXCR, one entry per CDR3 protein. This sample carries some 620,000 distinct CDR3 sequences, around 15% of them seen once, and the ten largest clones take 3.5% to 4%. The entry originates in a study of T cells in Graves' hyperthyroidism and ophthalmopathy. Findings of the study overall: Most expanded thyroid clonotypes above 0.001 recurred in blood. Ophthalmopathy prediction by the model preceded onset by a median roughly 6 months.

V was pared by 5 bases and J by 6 bases, with 15 bases between. The CDR3 is made up of 13 amino acids. CDR1 and CDR2 (germline): DFQATT, SNEGSKA (reference sequence). Patients counted as stable if ophthalmopathy did not develop within 18 months. Clinical symptoms, serum thyroxine, TRAb, thyroid ultrasound and orbital computed tomography informed diagnoses. V and J are TRBV20-1 and TRBJ2-3; a possible D gene is TRBD2 (7 bases). The material sequenced was blood. The receptor was isolated from a woman in her 30s with Graves' hyperthyroidism. The CDR3 region is CSAWGGGADTQYF. DNA for the CDR3: TGCAGTGCTTGGGGGGGGGGGGCGGATACGCAGTATTTT.